This TCR beta chain is from a study of CD8+ T cells in alopecia areata. Study overall: Dosing spanned 6 to 18 months on tofacitinib, then 6 months off drug.

Study-wide results and caveats: Clonality was higher in lesional than normal scalp, especially in alopecia totalis/universalis.

Sampling of alopecia areata patients yielded lesional scalp punch biopsies as well as peripheral blood. PBMCs served as the source from which CD4+ and CD8+ T cells were sorted. With regard to this clone: What it recognizes is unknown.

CDR3 length: 17 amino acids. The germline V gene has CDR1 MGHRA and CDR2 YSYEKL. The V and J ends lost 2 bases and 6 bases, in that order; junction bases with no gene match: 10. RNA extraction was followed by reverse transcription into cDNA, which acted as the sequencing template. Method: immunoSEQ multiplex PCR; TCRdb's copy keeps in-frame clones and lacks some. This table has approximately 150,000 clones, roughly 70% appearing once. The sample was CD8+ T cells sorted from blood, taken at week 0. The rearrangement joins TRBV4-1 to TRBJ1-5, with 10 nucleotides matching TRBD1. This clonotype was sampled from a human donor with alopecia areata. The CDR3: CASSQNEDRGLVQPQHF. CDR3 bases: TGCGCCAGCAGCCAAAATGAAGACAGGGGGCTAGTTCAGCCCCAGCATTTT.